The source of this T cell receptor (beta chain) is a study of blood T cell repertoires in COVID-19 (dated by TCRdb to 2020 to 2022). At the level of the whole study: Collaborator samples came from the United States, Italy and Spain and covered acute and convalescent phases of COVID-19. The prospective study material was composed of cDNA or gDNA derived from T cells, B-cell-depleted T cells, or PBMCs. Deeply sampled blood TCRbeta repertoires from subjects exposed to, actively infected with, or recovered from COVID-19 were included in the dataset. A freely available public database, intended as a resource for researchers studying the immune response to SARS-CoV-2, is where the repertoires were released. The samples were drawn from the first 160 participants of the ongoing ImmuneRACE study and from under 1,500 subjects provided by 6 global collaborators. The sample metadata nearly always contained a de-identified subject ID, COVID-19 status, age in years and sex. HLA class I and class II types, where available, came from metadata supplied by the sample provider rather than from assay-based typing. Paper-wide results and their limitations: The amount of clinical and demographic metadata varied by source and participant and was provided uncurated.

A remark on this clone: Its antigen is still unknown. Per-nucleotide qualities are absent, and no much larger clonotype sits a single base away.

TCRbeta CDR3 regions were amplified from genomic DNA using the immunoSEQ Assay, a bias-controlled multiplex PCR. In the source study's methods: The number of nucleated cells in each sample was estimated by amplification of reference gene primers within the assay. To quantify the absolute abundance of each unique TCRbeta CDR3 rearrangement, sequence reads were collapsed and filtered. For each sample, productive Simpson clonality was calculated as the square root of Simpson's diversity index across productive rearrangements. Drawn from immuneACCESS, this table holds only the in-frame rearrangements with V and J called that TCRdb kept. Clones are partly lost; checked studies trace under half to an unresolved V gene and leave the rest unexplained. The V and J calls and the clone size are those of that table, but D and trimming were determined from the DNA. The sample has more than 80,000 clones on record, 72% of them singletons. 20% to 25% of the sample rests with the top ten.

Each collaborating institution followed its own protocols to collect whole blood in K2EDTA tubes. For TCRbeta analysis, collaborators shipped samples as frozen whole blood, isolated PBMCs, or DNA extracted from either of those sample types. The trim is 3 bases for V and 7 bases for J, with a gap of 15 bases between the germline ends. CDR1 SQVTM and CDR2 ANQGSEA are derived from the germline V gene. The CDR3 measures 13 amino acids from cysteine to phenylalanine. Only CDR3 DNA remains: 39 bases, in frame from the first base. This sequence originates from a woman aged 60-70 years in a cohort sampled during active or convalescent COVID-19. The sequence is built from TRBV29-1 and TRBJ1-2; the D segment cannot be called with confidence. Sequencing was performed on peripheral blood. The nucleotides are TGCAGCGTTGACCATGGGAGGGAAGGTGGCTACACCTTC. Translated, it gives CSVDHGREGGYTF.